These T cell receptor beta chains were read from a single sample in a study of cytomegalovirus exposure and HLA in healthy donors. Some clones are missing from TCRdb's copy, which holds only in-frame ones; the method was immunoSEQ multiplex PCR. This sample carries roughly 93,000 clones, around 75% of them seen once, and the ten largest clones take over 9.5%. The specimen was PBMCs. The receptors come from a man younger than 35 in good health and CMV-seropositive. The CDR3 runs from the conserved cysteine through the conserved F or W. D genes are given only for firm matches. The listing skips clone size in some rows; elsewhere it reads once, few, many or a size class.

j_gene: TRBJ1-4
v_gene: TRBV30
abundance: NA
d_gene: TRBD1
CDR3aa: CAWSLRTGIPEKLFF
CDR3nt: TGTGCTTGGAGTCTAAGGACAGGGATCCCCGAAAAACTGTTTTTT

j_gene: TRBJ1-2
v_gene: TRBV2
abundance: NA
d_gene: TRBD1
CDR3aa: CASSRQGAIYGYTF
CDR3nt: TGTGCCAGCAGCAGACAGGGGGCAATCTATGGCTACACCTTC

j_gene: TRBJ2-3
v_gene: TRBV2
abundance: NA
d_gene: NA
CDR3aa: CAIQTAVPQYF
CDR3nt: TGTGCCATCCAGACAGCCGTTCCGCAGTATTTT

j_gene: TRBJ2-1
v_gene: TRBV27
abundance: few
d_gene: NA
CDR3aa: CASSLSRGTNEQFF
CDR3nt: TGTGCCAGCAGTTTATCAAGGGGGACGAATGAGCAGTTCTTC

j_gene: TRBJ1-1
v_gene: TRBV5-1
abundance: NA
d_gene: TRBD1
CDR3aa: CASSFQGAEAFF
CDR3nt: TGCGCCAGCAGCTTTCAGGGGGCAGAAGCTTTCTTT

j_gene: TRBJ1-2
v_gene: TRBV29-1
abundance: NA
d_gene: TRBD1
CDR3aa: CSGGTGANYGYTF
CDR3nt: TGCAGCGGGGGGACAGGAGCTAACTATGGCTACACCTTC

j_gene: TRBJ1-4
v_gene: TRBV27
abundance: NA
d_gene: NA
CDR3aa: CASSFNRGSATNEKLFF
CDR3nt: TGTGCCAGCAGTTTTAATCGAGGGAGCGCAACTAATGAAAAACTGTTTTTT

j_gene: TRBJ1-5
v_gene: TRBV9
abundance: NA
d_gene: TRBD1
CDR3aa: CASSGGTGGQPQHF
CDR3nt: TGTGCCAGCAGCGGCGGGACAGGGGGTCAGCCCCAGCATTTT

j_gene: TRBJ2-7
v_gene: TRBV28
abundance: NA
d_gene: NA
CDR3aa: CASSLVQVFSYEQYF
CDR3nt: TGTGCCAGCAGTTTAGTCCAGGTGTTCTCCTACGAGCAGTACTTC

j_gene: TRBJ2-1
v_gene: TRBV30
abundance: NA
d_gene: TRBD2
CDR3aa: CAWSPLAGGLNEQFF
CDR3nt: TGTGCCTGGAGTCCCCTAGCGGGGGGGCTCAATGAGCAGTTCTTC

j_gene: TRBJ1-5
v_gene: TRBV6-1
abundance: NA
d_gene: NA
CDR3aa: CASSVSLVNQPQHF
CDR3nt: TGTGCCAGCAGTGTTTCGCTAGTCAATCAGCCCCAGCATTTT

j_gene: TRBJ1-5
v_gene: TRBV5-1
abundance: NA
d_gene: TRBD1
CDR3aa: CASSLTGGFTEPQHF
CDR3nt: TGCGCCAGCAGCTTAACAGGGGGCTTTACGGAGCCCCAGCATTTT

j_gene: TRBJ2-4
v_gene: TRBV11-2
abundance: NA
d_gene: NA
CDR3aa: CASSLHPGVGNIQYF
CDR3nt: TGTGCCAGCAGCTTACACCCTGGAGTGGGAAACATTCAGTACTTC

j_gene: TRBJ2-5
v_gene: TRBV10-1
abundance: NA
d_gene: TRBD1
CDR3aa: CASSGDSGQETQYF
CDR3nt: TGCGCCAGCAGTGGGGACAGTGGACAAGAGACCCAGTACTTC

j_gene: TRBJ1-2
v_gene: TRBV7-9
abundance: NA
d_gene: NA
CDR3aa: CASSLAGAGVVVYGYTF
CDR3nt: TGTGCCAGCAGCTTAGCCGGGGCAGGGGTAGTAGTCTATGGCTACACCTTC

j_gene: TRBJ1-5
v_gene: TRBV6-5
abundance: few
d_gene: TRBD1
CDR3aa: CACGRDRDQPQHF
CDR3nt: TGTGCCTGCGGCCGGGACAGAGATCAGCCCCAGCATTTT

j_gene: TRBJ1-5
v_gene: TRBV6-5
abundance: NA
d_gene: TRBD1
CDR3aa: CATGTGNQPQHF
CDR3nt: TGTGCCACCGGGACAGGGAATCAGCCCCAGCATTTT

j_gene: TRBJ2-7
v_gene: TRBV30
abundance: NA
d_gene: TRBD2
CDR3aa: CAWKIRGLAGGEQYF
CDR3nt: TGTGCCTGGAAAATCAGGGGACTAGCGGGGGGCGAGCAGTACTTC

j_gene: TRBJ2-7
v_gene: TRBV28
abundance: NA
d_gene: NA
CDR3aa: CASWDTSYEQYF
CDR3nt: TGTGCCAGTTGGGACACCTCCTACGAGCAGTACTTC

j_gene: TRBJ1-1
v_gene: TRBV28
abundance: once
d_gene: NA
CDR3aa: CASSLGRVTEAFF
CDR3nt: TGTGCCAGCAGCCTGGGGAGGGTCACTGAAGCTTTCTTT

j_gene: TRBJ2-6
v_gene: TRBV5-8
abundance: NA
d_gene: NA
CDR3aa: CASSLEARGSGANVLTF
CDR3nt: TGTGCCAGCAGCTTGGAAGCCAGGGGCTCTGGGGCCAACGTCCTGACTTTC

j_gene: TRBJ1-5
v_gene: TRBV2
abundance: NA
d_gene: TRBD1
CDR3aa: CASSIGQGDQPQHF
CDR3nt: TGTGCCAGCAGCATCGGACAGGGAGATCAGCCCCAGCATTTT

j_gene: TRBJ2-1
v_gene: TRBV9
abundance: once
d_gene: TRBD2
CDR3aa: CASSVDPSGGASEQFF
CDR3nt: TGTGCCAGCAGCGTAGACCCTAGCGGGGGGGCAAGTGAGCAGTTCTTC

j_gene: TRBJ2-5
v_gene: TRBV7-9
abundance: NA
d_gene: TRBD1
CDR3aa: CASSLGQGFGETQYF
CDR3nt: TGTGCCAGCAGTTTGGGACAGGGGTTCGGAGAGACCCAGTACTTC

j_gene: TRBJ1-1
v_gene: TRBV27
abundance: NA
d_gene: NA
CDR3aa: CASSLTLNTEAFF
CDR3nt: TGTGCCAGCAGTTTGACATTGAACACTGAAGCTTTCTTT

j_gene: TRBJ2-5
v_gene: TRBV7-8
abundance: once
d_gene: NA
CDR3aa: CASSLVGENQETQYF
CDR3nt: TGTGCCAGCAGCTTAGTCGGGGAGAACCAAGAGACCCAGTACTTC